This T cell receptor beta chain was identified in a study of CD8 T cells in Susac syndrome. Random hexamers were used to reverse transcribe 0.5 to 1 ug of RNA. The amplification used immunoSEQ multiplex PCR on TCR beta CDR3; it spanned 54 Vbeta and 13 Jbeta. TCRdb reprocessed the immunoSEQ multiplex PCR reads via MiXCR and lists one record per CDR3 protein. The table includes approximately 300,000 distinct CDR3 sequences, over 75% detected once. A word on this clonotype: No antigen is known for it.

This CDR3 comprises 15 residues. Trimming removed 0 bases from V and 1 base from J; junction bases left unmatched: 4. The germline CDR1 and CDR2 sequences are GTSNPN and SVGIG (reference sequence). TCR beta sequencing was performed on blood CD8+ and CD4+ T cells. Treatment-naive patients with stable or active relapsing-remitting disease were the multiple sclerosis controls. Study-level points and caveats: As the study acknowledged, the number of individuals who were part of its TCR sequencing and HLA analysis was relatively small.

The material sequenced was CD8+ T cells from PBMCs. J is TRBJ2-7 and V is TRBV30; 9 bases fit TRBD2. This receptor was obtained from a human donor with multiple sclerosis. The CDR3 bases are TGTGCCTGGAGTGTACGGCTAGCGGGGTCCTACGAGCAGTACTTC. Residues: CAWSVRLAGSYEQYF.